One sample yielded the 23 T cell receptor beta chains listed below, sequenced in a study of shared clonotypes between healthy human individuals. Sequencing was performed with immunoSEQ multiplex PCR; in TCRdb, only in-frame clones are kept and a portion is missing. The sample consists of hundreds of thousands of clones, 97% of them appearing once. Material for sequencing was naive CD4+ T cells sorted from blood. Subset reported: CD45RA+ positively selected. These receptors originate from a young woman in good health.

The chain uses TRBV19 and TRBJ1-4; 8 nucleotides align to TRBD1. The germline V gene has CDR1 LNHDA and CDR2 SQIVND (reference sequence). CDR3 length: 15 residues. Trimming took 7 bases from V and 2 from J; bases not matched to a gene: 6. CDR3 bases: TGTGCCAGTACGGGACAGGTGTTGACTAATGAAAAACTGTTTTTT. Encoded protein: CASTGQVLTNEKLFF.

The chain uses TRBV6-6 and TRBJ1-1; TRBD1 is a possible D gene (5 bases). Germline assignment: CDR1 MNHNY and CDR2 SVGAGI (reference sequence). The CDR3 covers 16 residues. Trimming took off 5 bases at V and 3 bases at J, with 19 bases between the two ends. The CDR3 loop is CASSGRGIGIDTEAFF. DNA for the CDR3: TGTGCCAGCAGTGGGAGGGGTATCGGGATTGACACTGAAGCTTTCTTT.

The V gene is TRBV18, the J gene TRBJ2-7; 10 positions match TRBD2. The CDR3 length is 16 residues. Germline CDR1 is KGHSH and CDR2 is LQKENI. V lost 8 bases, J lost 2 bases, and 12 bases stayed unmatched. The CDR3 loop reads CASLSLRAGGTYEQYF. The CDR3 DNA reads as TGTGCCAGCCTCAGCCTAAGAGCGGGAGGGACCTACGAGCAGTACTTC. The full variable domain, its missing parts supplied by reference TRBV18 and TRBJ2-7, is NAGVMQNPRHLVRRRGQEARLRCSPMKGHSHVYWYRQLPEEGLKFMVYLQKENIIDESGMPKERFSAEFPKEGPSILRIQQVVRGDSAAYFCASLSLRAGGTYEQYFGPGTRLTVT.

The CDR3 coding sequence is TGTGCCAGCAGGAGTGGGACAGGACTTTCACCCCTCCACTTT. Translation: CASRSGTGLSPLHF. This sequence joins TRBV28 and TRBJ1-6, with TRBD1 matching 8 bases. Germline V gene sequence: CDR1 MDHEN, CDR2 SYDVKM. The junction had 7 bases not matched to a gene; V was cut back by 6 bases and J by 9 bases. CDR3 length: 14 amino acids.

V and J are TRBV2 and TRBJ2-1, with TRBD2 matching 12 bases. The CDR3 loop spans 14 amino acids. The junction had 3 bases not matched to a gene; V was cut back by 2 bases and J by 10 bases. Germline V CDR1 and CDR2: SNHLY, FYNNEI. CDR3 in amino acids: CASSETLAGGEQFF. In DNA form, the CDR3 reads TGTGCCAGCAGTGAAACACTAGCGGGAGGAGAGCAGTTCTTC.

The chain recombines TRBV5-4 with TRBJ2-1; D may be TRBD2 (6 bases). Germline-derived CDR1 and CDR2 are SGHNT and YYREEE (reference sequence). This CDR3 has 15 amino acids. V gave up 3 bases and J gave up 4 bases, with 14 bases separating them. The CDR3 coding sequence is TGTGCCAGCAGCTCGGGACTTTCCCCTTACAATGAGCAGTTCTTC. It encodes CASSSGLSPYNEQFF.

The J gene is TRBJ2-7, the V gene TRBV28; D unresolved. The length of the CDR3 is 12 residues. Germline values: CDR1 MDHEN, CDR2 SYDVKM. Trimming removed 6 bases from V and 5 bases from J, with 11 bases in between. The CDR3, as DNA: TGTGCCAGCAGAGACAAGCCAGACGAGCAGTACTTC. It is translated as CASRDKPDEQYF.

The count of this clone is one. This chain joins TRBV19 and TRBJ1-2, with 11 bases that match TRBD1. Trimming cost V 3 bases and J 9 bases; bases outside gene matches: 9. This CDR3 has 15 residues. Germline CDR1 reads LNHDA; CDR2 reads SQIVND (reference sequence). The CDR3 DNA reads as TGTGCCAGTAGTATTGGACAGGGGGCCCACTCTCGCTACACCTTC. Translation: CASSIGQGAHSRYTF.

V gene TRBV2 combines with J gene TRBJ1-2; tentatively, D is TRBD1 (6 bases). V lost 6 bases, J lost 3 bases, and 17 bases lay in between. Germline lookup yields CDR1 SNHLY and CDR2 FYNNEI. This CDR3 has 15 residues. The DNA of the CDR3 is TGTGCCAGCAGCCTAGAACAGGGATCGGACTATGGCTACACCTTC. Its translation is CASSLEQGSDYGYTF.

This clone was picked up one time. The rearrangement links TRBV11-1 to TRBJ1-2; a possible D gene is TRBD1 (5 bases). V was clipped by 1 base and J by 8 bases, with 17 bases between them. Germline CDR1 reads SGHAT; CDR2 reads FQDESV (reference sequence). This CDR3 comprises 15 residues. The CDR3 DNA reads TGTGCCAGCAGCTTAGAGAGGAACCCCGGGGACGGCTACACCTTC. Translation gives CASSLERNPGDGYTF.

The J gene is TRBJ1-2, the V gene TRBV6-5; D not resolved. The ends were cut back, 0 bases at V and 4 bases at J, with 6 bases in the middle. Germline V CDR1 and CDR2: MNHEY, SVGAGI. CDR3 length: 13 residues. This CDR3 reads CASSYSGAYGYTF. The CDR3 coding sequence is TGTGCCAGCAGTTACTCAGGCGCCTATGGCTACACCTTC.

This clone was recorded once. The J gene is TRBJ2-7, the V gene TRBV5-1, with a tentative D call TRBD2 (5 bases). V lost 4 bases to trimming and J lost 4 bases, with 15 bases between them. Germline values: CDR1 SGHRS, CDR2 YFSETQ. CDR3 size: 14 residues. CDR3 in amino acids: CASSTRTLEYEQYF. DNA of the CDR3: TGCGCCAGCAGCACCAGGACTCTCGAGTACGAGCAGTACTTC.

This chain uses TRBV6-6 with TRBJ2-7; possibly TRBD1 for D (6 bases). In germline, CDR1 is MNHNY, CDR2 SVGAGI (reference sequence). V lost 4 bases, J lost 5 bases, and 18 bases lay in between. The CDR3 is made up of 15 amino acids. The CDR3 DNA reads TGTGCCAGCAGTTCTCAGACAGGCGCGAGGCACGAGCAGTACTTC. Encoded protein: CASSSQTGARHEQYF.

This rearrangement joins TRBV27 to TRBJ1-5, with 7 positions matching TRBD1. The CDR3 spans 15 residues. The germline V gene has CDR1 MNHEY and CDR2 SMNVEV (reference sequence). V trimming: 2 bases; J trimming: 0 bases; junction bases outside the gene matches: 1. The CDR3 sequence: CASSLEGASNQPQHF. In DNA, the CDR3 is TGTGCCAGCAGTTTAGAGGGGGCTAGCAATCAGCCCCAGCATTTT.

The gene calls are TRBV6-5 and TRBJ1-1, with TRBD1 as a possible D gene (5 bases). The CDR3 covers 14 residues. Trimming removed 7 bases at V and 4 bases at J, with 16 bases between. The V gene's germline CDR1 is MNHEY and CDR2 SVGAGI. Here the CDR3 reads CASTLGTWGTEAFF. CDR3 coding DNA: TGTGCCAGCACCCTGGGGACCTGGGGCACTGAAGCTTTCTTT.

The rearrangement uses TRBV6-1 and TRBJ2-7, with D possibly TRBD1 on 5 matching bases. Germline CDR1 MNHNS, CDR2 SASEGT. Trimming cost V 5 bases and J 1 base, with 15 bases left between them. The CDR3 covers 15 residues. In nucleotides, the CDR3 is TGTGCCAGCAGTAAGGAAACAGGCGAGTCCTACGAGCAGTACTTC. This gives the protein CASSKETGESYEQYF.

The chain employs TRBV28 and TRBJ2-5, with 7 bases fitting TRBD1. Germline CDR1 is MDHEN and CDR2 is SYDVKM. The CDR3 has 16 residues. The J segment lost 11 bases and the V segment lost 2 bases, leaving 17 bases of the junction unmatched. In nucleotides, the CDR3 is TGTGCCAGCAGTTTAGCCAGGACAGGCGTGATGGGGGAGCAGTACTTC. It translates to CASSLARTGVMGEQYF.

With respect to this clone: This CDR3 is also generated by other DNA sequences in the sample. The CDR3 loop is CASSLAGAGNEQFF. CDR3 nucleotides: TGTGCCAGCAGTTTAGCGGGAGCTGGCAATGAGCAGTTCTTC. The J gene is TRBJ2-1, the V gene TRBV28, with 7 bases identical to TRBD2. This CDR3 contains 14 residues. Germline V lookup: CDR1 MDHEN, CDR2 SYDVKM. Unmatched junction bases numbered 4, after V lost 2 bases and J lost 6 bases.

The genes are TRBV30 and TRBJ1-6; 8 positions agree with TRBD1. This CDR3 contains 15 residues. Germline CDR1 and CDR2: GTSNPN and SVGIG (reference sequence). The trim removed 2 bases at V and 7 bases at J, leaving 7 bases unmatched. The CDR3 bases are TGTGCCTGGAGTTCCCGGGACAGGCAAAATTCACCCCTCCACTTT. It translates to CAWSSRDRQNSPLHF. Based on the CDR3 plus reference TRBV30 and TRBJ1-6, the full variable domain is SQTIHQWPATLVQPVGSPLSLECTVEGTSNPNLYWYRQAAGRGLQLLFYSVGIGQISSEVPQNLSASRPQDRQFILSSKKLLLSDSGFYLCAWSSRDRQNSPLHFGNGTRLTVT.

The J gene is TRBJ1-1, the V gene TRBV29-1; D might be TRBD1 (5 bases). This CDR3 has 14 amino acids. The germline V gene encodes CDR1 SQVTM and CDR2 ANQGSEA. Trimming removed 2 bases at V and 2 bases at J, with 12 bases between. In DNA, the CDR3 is TGCAGCGTTGAATCACTGGGGGGAAACACTGAAGCTTTCTTT. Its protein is CSVESLGGNTEAFF.

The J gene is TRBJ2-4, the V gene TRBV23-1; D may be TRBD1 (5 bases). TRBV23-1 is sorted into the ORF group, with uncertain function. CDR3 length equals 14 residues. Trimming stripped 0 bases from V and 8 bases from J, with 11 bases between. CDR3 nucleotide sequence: TGCGCCAGCAGTCAATCGTACCTCAGGGACATTCAGTACTTC. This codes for CASSQSYLRDIQYF.

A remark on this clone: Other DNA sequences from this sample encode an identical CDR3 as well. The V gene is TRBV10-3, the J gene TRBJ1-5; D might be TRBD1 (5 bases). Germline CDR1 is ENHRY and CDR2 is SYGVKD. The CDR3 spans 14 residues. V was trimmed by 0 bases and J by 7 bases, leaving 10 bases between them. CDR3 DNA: TGTGCCATCAGTGAGTCTGGGGGAGGGCAGCCCCAGCATTTT. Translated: CAISESGGGQPQHF.

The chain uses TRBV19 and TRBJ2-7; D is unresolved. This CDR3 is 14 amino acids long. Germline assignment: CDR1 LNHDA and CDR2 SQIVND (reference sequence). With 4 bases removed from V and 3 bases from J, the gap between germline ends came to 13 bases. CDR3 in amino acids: CASSKQTPLYEQYF. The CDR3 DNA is TGTGCCAGTAGTAAACAGACCCCCCTCTACGAGCAGTACTTC.